This T cell receptor (beta chain) was identified during a study of blood T cell repertoires in COVID-19. Study background: PBMCs, B-cell-depleted T cells, or T cells provided the cDNA or gDNA that made up the material.

CDR3 length: 15 residues. CDR1 and CDR2 from the germline V gene are LGHDT and YNNKEL (reference sequence). V dropped 4 bases and J dropped 0 bases, with 12 bases sitting between them. Measured with immunoSEQ multiplex PCR; TCRdb has only the in-frame clones, and not every one. Of 200,000 to 250,000 clones listed, 70% to 90% are singletons. V usage is TRBV3-1 (or the pseudogene TRBV3-2) and J usage is TRBJ2-5, with a possible D match to TRBD2 (5 bases). The specimen was peripheral blood. The receptor's source is a man aged 40-49 years with acute or convalescent COVID-19. This chain's CDR3 is CASSRPGLDQETQYF. CDR3 DNA: TGTGCCAGCAGCCGCCCCGGACTCGACCAAGAGACCCAGTACTTC.